A selection of T cell receptor beta chains follows, all from one sample in a study of shared T cell receptors in the human thymus. The data were produced by immunoSEQ multiplex PCR, yet TCRdb's version contains in-frame clones alone and is incomplete. The sample holds hundreds of thousands of clones, about 89% seen once. These data were also filed under a second study, of human thymus T cells.

Material: thymocytes. The receptors derive from a boy in the first two years of life with a congenital heart defect. The CDR3 runs from the conserved cysteine through the conserved F or W. D genes are given only for firm matches. Clone sizes are given selectively: once, few, many, or a class where the clone is expanded.

size: .
J: TRBJ2-1
D: TRBD2
V: TRBV6-4
DNA: TGTGCCAGCAGCAATGGGACTAGCGGGAGGCCGAACCTCAATGAGCAGTTCTTC
CDR3: CASSNGTSGRPNLNEQFF

size: few
J: TRBJ1-2
D: .
V: TRBV29-1
DNA: TGCAGCGTTGAAAACAACCCAATACATGGCTACACCTTC
CDR3: CSVENNPIHGYTF

size: .
J: TRBJ2-2
D: TRBD2
V: TRBV10-3
DNA: TGTGCCGCCTCAGGATTGACTAGCGCGACTAAAAACACCGGGGAGCTGTTTTTT
CDR3: CAASGLTSATKNTGELFF

size: once
J: TRBJ2-1
D: .
V: TRBV4-1
DNA: TGCGCCAGCAGCCAAGACAAGGCGGGAAGATACAATGAGCAGTTCTTC
CDR3: CASSQDKAGRYNEQFF

size: .
J: TRBJ2-1
D: TRBD2
V: TRBV6-4
DNA: TGTGCCAGCAGTGACTCGGCCAGCGGGAGGGCCTACAATGAGCAGTTCTTC
CDR3: CASSDSASGRAYNEQFF

size: .
J: TRBJ2-3
D: .
V: TRBV5-4
DNA: TGTGCCAGCAGCTTGGCTTACCGCGGGGTATCCAATTCTAGCACAGATACGCAGTATTTT
CDR3: CASSLAYRGVSNSSTDTQYF

size: few
J: TRBJ1-1
D: .
V: TRBV2
DNA: TGTGCCAGCAGTGAAGCACAAAGAGCTTTCTTT
CDR3: CASSEAQRAFF

size: few
J: TRBJ1-4
D: .
V: TRBV5-5
DNA: TGTGCCTCCCCATCTTGCTGGGGAGAGGAAAAACTGTTTTTT
CDR3: CASPSCWGEEKLFF

size: .
J: TRBJ2-1
D: .
V: TRBV11-3
DNA: TGTGCCAGCAGCCCCAGCCCCCCTGACGGGAAATACAATGAGCAGTTCTTC
CDR3: CASSPSPPDGKYNEQFF

size: .
J: TRBJ2-6
D: TRBD1
V: TRBV30
DNA: TGTGCCTGGAGTGTGAACAGGGGATCTGGGGCCAACGTCCTGACTTTC
CDR3: CAWSVNRGSGANVLTF

size: .
J: TRBJ2-7
D: .
V: TRBV29-1
DNA: TGCAGCGTCAAAGACCGGGACACCTTCTACGAGCAGTACTTC
CDR3: CSVKDRDTFYEQYF

size: .
J: TRBJ2-4
D: TRBD1
V: TRBV28
DNA: TGTGCCAGCAGTTTCCCTAAACCGGGACAGAAAAACATTCAGTACTTC
CDR3: CASSFPKPGQKNIQYF

size: .
J: TRBJ2-5
D: TRBD1
V: TRBV9
DNA: TGTGCCAGCAGCGTGACCGGGACAGGAGGGGTAGAGACCCAGTACTTC
CDR3: CASSVTGTGGVETQYF

size: .
J: TRBJ1-6
D: .
V: TRBV30
DNA: TGTGCCTGGAGTGTCTTTGACAGACCTCGAAAGAGCTCCTATAATTCACCCCTCCACTTT
CDR3: CAWSVFDRPRKSSYNSPLHF

size: .
J: TRBJ2-2
D: TRBD2
V: TRBV30
DNA: TGTGCCTGGAGTGTACGGCTAGCGGGGGGTTACACCGGGGAGCTGTTTTTT
CDR3: CAWSVRLAGGYTGELFF

size: .
J: TRBJ1-1
D: TRBD1
V: TRBV27
DNA: TGTGCCAGCAGTTTAATAGGAGGGACAGAATTTCCGAACACTGAAGCTTTCTTT
CDR3: CASSLIGGTEFPNTEAFF

size: .
J: TRBJ2-7
D: TRBD1
V: TRBV12-5
DNA: TGTGCTAGTGGTTTGGTACAGGGGGACGGGAGCTACGAGCAGTACTTC
CDR3: CASGLVQGDGSYEQYF